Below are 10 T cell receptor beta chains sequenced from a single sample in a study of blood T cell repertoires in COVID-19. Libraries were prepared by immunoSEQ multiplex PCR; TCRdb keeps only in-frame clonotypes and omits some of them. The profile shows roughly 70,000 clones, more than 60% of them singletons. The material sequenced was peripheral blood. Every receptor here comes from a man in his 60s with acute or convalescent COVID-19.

This chain's CDR3 is CASSPRQEVTYNEQFF. In DNA form, the CDR3 reads TGTGCCAGCTCACCACGCCAGGAGGTAACCTACAATGAGCAGTTCTTC. The rearrangement links TRBV18 to TRBJ2-1; D is perhaps TRBD2 (5 bases). The CDR3 is made up of 16 amino acids. Germline lookup yields CDR1 KGHSH and CDR2 LQKENI. Trimming cost V 1 base and J 2 bases, with 12 bases left between them.

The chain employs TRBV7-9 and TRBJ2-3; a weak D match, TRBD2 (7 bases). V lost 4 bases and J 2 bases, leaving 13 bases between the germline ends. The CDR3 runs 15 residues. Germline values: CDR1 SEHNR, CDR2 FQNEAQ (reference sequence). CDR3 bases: TGTGCCAGCAGCTCGGGGGGCAGCGACACAGATACGCAGTATTTT. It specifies CASSSGGSDTDTQYF.

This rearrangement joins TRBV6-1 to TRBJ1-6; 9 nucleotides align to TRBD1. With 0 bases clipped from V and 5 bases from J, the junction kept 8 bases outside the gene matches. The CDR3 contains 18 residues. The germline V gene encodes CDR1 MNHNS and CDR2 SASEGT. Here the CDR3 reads CASSEAAGGQGDNSPLHF. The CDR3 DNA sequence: TGTGCCAGCAGTGAAGCGGCCGGGGGACAGGGAGATAATTCACCCCTCCACTTT.

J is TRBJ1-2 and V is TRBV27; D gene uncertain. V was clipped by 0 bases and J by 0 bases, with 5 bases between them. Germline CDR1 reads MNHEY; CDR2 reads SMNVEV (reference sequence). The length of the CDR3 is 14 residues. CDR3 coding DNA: TGTGCCAGCAGTTTATCCGGTACTAACTATGGCTACACCTTC. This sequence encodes CASSLSGTNYGYTF.

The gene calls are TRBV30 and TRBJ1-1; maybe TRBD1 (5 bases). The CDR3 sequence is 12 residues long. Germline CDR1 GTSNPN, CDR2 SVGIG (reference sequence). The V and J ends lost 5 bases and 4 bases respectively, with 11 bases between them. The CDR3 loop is CAWAAGSTEAFF. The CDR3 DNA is TGTGCCTGGGCGGCAGGGTCCACTGAAGCTTTCTTT.

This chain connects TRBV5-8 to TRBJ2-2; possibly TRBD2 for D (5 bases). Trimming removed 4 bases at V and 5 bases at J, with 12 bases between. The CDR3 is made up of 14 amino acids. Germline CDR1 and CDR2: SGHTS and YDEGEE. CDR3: CASSQDFQTGELFF. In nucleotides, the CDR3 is TGTGCCAGCAGCCAGGACTTCCAAACCGGGGAGCTGTTTTTT.

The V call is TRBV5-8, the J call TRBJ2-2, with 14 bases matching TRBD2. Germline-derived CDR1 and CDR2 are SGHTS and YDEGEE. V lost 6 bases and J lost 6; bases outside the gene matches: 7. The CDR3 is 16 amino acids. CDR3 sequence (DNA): TGTGCCAGCACCCTCCCGGGACTAGCGGGGGCCGGGGAGCTGTTTTTT. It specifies CASTLPGLAGAGELFF.

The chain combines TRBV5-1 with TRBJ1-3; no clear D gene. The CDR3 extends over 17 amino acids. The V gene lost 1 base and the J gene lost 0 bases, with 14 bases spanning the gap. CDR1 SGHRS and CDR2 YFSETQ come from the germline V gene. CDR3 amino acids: CASSLTFDSDSGNTIYF. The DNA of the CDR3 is TGCGCCAGCAGCTTGACCTTTGACTCCGACTCTGGAAACACCATATATTTT. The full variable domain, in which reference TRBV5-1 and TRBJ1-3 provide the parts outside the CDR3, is KAGVTQTPRYLIKTRGQQVTLSCSPISGHRSVSWYQQTPGQGLQFLFEYFSETQRNKGNFPGRFSGRQFSNSRSEMNVSTLELGDSALYLCASSLTFDSDSGNTIYFGEGSWLTVV.

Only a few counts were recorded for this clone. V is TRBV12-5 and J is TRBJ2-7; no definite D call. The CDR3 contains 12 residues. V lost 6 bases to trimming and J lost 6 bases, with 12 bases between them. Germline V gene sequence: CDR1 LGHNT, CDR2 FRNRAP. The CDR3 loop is CASGPLVAEQYF. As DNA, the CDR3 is TGTGCTAGTGGCCCTCTAGTAGCCGAGCAGTACTTC. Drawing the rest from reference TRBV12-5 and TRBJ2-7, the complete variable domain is DARVTQTPRHKVTEMGQEVTMRCQPILGHNTVFWYRQTMMQGLELLAYFRNRAPLDDSGMPKDRFSAEMPDATLATLKIQPSEPRDSAVYFCASGPLVAEQYFGPGTRLTVT.

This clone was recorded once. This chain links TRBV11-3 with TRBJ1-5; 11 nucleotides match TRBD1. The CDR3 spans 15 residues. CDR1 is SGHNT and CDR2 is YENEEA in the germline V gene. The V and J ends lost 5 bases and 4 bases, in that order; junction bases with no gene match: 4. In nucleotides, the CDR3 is TGTGCCAGCAGCCTCCGGGACAGGGGGAATCAGCCCCAGCATTTT. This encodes CASSLRDRGNQPQHF.